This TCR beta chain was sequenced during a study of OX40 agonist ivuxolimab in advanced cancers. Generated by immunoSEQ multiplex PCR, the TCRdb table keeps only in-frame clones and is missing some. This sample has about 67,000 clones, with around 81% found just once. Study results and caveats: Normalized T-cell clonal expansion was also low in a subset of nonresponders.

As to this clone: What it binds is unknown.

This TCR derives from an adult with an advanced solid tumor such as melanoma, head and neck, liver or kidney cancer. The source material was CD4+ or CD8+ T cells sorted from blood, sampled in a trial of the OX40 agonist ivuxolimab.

The CDR3 DNA reads as TGTGCCTCCTCCCCGGTGGGGCCAGATACGCAGTATTTT. Translation: CASSPVGPDTQYF. The rearrangement joins TRBV30 to TRBJ2-3; maybe TRBD1 (5 bases). V was trimmed by 7 bases and J by 4 bases, leaving 15 bases between them. The CDR3 spans 13 residues. Germline V gene lookup returns CDR1 GTSNPN and CDR2 SVGIG (reference sequence).